A selection of T cell receptor beta chains follows, all from one sample in a study of blood T cell repertoires in COVID-19. Sequencing used immunoSEQ multiplex PCR; TCRdb keeps in-frame clones, though not all of them. Of 100,000 to 150,000 clones listed, roughly 92% are singletons. The material sequenced was peripheral blood. These receptors were taken from a man in his fifties with COVID-19, enrolled during active disease. Both conserved end residues are trimmed from each CDR3. The size of a clone is reported for some rows only, either as once, few or many, or as a class for expanded clones.

clone_size v_call cdr3_aa
. TRBV5-6 ASIDYGRAIYEQY
. TRBV10-3 AISVAPDRVGTEAF
. TRBV29-1 SVEGQGGAGGYEQY
. TRBV7-9 ASSKGTLNTEAF
. TRBV10-3 AGRQGLGGANVLT
. TRBV5-1 ASSFKGDTEAF
. TRBV9 ASSPRESGERDTQY
. TRBV11-2 ASSYNVGPDTQY
. TRBV3-1/TRBV3-2 ASSPGGLAGRSYNEQF
. TRBV9 ASSVGLAGTRTDTQY
. TRBV2 ASSDRQRYQPQH
. TRBV12-3/TRBV12-4 ASTPGQEQPQH
. TRBV7-3 ASSPGGSDTGELF
. TRBV3-1/TRBV3-2 ASSQDLGEGYEQY
. TRBV5-1 ASSPGQGLGGYT
. TRBV5-5 ASSLEGQGNTEAF
. TRBV18 ASSPPAAVSTGELF
. TRBV6-1 ASSDGQGAYGYT
. TRBV5-1 ASSWSGSGTGELF
. TRBV12-3/TRBV12-4 ASCLPGLEVF
once TRBV6-5 ASSSRGALNSPLH
. TRBV30 AWSLDLAGDGAQY
. TRBV5-1 ASSLAGTSGRETQY
. TRBV7-9 ASSLEAGPTYEQY
once TRBV7-2 ASSPAFSSYNEQF
. TRBV19 ASSFQGNQPQH
. TRBV5-1 ASSSRSGDEQF
once TRBV9 ASSVFGNEQF
few TRBV29-1 SIDSGNTEAF
once TRBV7-3 ASSLNGQGGADTQY
. TRBV6-6 ASSYSLPANTGELF
. TRBV5-1 ASSSGTSGNEQF
. TRBV27 ASSSRLTTGEYEQY
. TRBV19 ASRKTGNETQY
. TRBV12-3/TRBV12-4 ASRPGQGYGYT
. TRBV7-9 ASSLNWAMGYGYT
once TRBV19 ASSIRLAAYNEQF
. TRBV9 ASSVAGAPYNEQF
. TRBV30 AWSRGEAGRPEAF
few TRBV14 ASSPGISAGWDNEQF
once TRBV4-2 ASSPKTGLAANTGELF